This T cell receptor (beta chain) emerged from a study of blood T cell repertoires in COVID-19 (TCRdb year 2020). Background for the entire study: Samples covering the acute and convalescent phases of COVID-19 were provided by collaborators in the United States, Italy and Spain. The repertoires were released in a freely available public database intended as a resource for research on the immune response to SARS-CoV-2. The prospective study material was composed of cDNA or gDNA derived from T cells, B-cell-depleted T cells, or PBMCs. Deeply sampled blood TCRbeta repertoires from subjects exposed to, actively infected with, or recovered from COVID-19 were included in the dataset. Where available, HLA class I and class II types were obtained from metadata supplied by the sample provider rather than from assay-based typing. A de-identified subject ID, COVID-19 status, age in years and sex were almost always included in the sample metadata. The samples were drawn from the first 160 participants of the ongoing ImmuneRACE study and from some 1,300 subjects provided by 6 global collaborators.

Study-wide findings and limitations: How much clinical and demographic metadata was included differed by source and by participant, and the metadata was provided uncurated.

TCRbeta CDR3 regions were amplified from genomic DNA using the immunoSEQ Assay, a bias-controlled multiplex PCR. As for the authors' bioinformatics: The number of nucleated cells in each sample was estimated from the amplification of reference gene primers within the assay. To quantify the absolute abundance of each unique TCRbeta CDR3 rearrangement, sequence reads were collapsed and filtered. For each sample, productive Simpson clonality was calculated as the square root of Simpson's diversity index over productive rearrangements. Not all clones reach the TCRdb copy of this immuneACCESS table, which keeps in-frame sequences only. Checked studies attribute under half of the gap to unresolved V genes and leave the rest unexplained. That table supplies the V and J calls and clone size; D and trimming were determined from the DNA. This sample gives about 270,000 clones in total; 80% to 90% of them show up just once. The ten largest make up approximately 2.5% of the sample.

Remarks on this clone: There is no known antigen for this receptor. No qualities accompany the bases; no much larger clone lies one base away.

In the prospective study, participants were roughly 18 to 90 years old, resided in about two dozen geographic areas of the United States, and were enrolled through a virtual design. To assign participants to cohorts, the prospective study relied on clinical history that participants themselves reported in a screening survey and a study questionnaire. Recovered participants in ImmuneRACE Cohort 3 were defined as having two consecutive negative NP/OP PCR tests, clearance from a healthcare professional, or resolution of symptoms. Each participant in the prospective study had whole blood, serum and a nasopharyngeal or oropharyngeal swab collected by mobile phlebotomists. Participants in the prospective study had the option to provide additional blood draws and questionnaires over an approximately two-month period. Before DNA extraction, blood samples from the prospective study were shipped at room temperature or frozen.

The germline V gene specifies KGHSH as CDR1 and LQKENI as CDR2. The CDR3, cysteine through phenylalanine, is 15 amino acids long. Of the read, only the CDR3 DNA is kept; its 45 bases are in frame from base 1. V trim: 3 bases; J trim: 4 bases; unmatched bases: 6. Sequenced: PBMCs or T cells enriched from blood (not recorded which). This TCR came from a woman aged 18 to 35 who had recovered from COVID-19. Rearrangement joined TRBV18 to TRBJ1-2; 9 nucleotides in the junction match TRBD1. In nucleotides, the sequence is TGTGCCAGCTCACCGACACTGGGACAGGGCTATGGCTACACCTTC. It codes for CASSPTLGQGYGYTF.